The 30 T cell receptor beta chains presented below share a single source sample, sequenced in a study of PD-L1 blockade in urothelial cancer. Time point indicated: pretreatment peripheral blood. Assay used: immunoSEQ multiplex PCR; TCRdb lists only in-frame clones, some missing. The profile shows 70,000 or so clones, 75% to 90% of them singletons. The sample here was PBMCs, taken around atezolizumab (anti-PD-L1) treatment. The receptors originated from a man aged 65 to 79 with urothelial cancer.

The sample holds one count of this clone. The chain carries TRBV28 and TRBJ1-2; the D gene is possibly TRBD1 (6 bases). Trimming took 3 bases from V and 4 from J, leaving 15 bases between them. Germline V gene sequence: CDR1 MDHEN, CDR2 SYDVKM. The CDR3 runs 15 residues. The CDR3 here is CASSFPQGKGYGYTF. Written as DNA, the CDR3 is TGTGCCAGCAGTTTCCCGCAGGGGAAAGGCTATGGCTACACCTTC.

The chain links TRBV9 to TRBJ2-3; D is unresolved. The CDR3 has 15 amino acids. The V end lost 2 bases, the J end lost 4 bases, and 14 bases lay between the germline ends. Germline V gives CDR1 SGDLS, CDR2 YYNGEE. The CDR3 DNA follows: TGTGCCAGCAGCGTCAAAACGGTTTCGGCAGATACGCAGTATTTT. Protein: CASSVKTVSADTQYF.

The V and J genes are TRBV10-3 and TRBJ2-2; TRBD1 agrees at 8 bases. Germline loops: CDR1 ENHRY, CDR2 SYGVKD. The CDR3 length is 15 residues. V was clipped by 4 bases and J by 6 bases; unmatched bases: 7. The CDR3 nucleotides read TGTGCCATCAGTGCTGGGACAGGAGGCCCCGGGGAGCTGTTTTTT. Translation: CAISAGTGGPGELFF.

Here the CDR3 DNA reads TGTGCCAGCAGCAGAATGGACAGGGGCTACGAGCAGTACTTC. As protein: CASSRMDRGYEQYF. V gene TRBV28 combines with J gene TRBJ2-7, with TRBD1 matching 9 bases. The CDR3 runs to 14 residues. Trimming cost V 6 bases and J 3 bases; bases outside gene matches: 6. CDR1 is MDHEN, CDR2 SYDVKM, per germline.

This clone was detected once. V usage is TRBV7-8 and J usage is TRBJ1-5; D is unclear. The CDR3 covers 15 residues. CDR1 and CDR2 (germline): SGHVS, FQNEAQ. Trimming took 5 bases from V and 1 from J, leaving 12 bases between them. The CDR3 sequence is CASSPLRGSNQPQHF. DNA for the CDR3: TGTGCCAGCAGCCCGCTCCGAGGGAGCAATCAGCCCCAGCATTTT.

The V and J genes are TRBV5-1 and TRBJ2-3; D gene unclear. The CDR3 sequence is 17 residues long. Germline V gene lookup returns CDR1 SGHRS and CDR2 YFSETQ. The ends were cut back, 0 bases at V and 2 bases at J, with 16 bases in the middle. CDR3 in DNA: TGCGCCAGCAGCTTGGGGCCACCCCACAGTGCCACAGATACGCAGTATTTT. The encoded protein is CASSLGPPHSATDTQYF. Looking up the rest from reference TRBV5-1 and TRBJ2-3 gives the full variable domain: KAGVTQTPRYLIKTRGQQVTLSCSPISGHRSVSWYQQTPGQGLQFLFEYFSETQRNKGNFPGRFSGRQFSNSRSEMNVSTLELGDSALYLCASSLGPPHSATDTQYFGPGTRLTVL.

The J gene is TRBJ2-3, the V gene TRBV4-2, with D perhaps TRBD2 (6 bases). Germline V gene lookup returns CDR1 LGHNA and CDR2 YNFKEQ. This CDR3 has 16 residues. Trimming left V 0 bases short and J 2 bases short, with 12 bases between. CDR3 nucleotides: TGTGCCAGCAGCCAAGAAGGAAGCGGGCCCACAGATACGCAGTATTTT. Its translation is CASSQEGSGPTDTQYF.

This clone was observed a single time. The chain employs TRBV5-4 and TRBJ2-1; the match to TRBD2 covers 9 bases. V shed 0 bases, J shed 4 bases, and the junction held 11 bases outside the gene matches. The germline CDR1 and CDR2 sequences are SGHNT and YYREEE (reference sequence). The CDR3 totals 18 residues. CDR3 nucleotide sequence: TGTGCCAGCAGCTTGGGAGGTCGCGGGAGGGCCTCTTACAATGAGCAGTTCTTC. Its protein product is CASSLGGRGRASYNEQFF.

This chain uses TRBV19 with TRBJ1-5; 11 bases are shared with TRBD1. Trimming removed 4 bases from V and 4 bases from J; junction bases left unmatched: 6. The CDR3 loop spans 16 amino acids. In germline, CDR1 is LNHDA, CDR2 SQIVND (reference sequence). The CDR3 DNA reads TGTGCCAGTAGTAAAAGGACAGGGGGCCCGAATCAGCCCCAGCATTTT. Translation: CASSKRTGGPNQPQHF.

About this clone: Other DNA sequences from this sample encode an identical CDR3 as well. The chain carries TRBV28 and TRBJ2-1; 8 nucleotides align to TRBD2. The germline V gene has CDR1 MDHEN and CDR2 SYDVKM. The CDR3 has 16 amino acids. V lost 4 bases and J lost 0; bases outside the gene matches: 5. The CDR3 nucleotides are TGTGCCAGCAGTTCCAGCGGGACTAGCTCCTACAATGAGCAGTTCTTC. Its protein is CASSSSGTSSYNEQFF. Full variable domain (outside the CDR3, taken from reference TRBV28 and TRBJ2-1): DVKVTQSSRYLVKRTGEKVFLECVQDMDHENMFWYRQDPGLGLRLIYFSYDVKMKEKGDIPEGYSVSREKKERFSLILESASTNQTSMYLCASSSSGTSSYNEQFFGPGTRLTVL.

This clone showed up just once. V usage is TRBV18 and J usage is TRBJ1-3; D not resolved. V lost 5 bases and J lost 8, with 19 bases in between. Germline V gives CDR1 KGHSH, CDR2 LQKENI. CDR3 length: 15 residues. This chain's CDR3 is CASSAREINPDTIYF. For the CDR3, the DNA is TGTGCCAGCTCAGCGCGAGAAATCAACCCGGACACCATATATTTT. The full variable domain, completed using reference TRBV18 and TRBJ1-3, is NAGVMQNPRHLVRRRGQEARLRCSPMKGHSHVYWYRQLPEEGLKFMVYLQKENIIDESGMPKERFSAEFPKEGPSILRIQQVVRGDSAAYFCASSAREINPDTIYFGEGSWLTVV.

The gene calls are TRBV5-1 and TRBJ2-7; a possible D gene is TRBD1 (6 bases). The CDR3 is made up of 14 amino acids. Trimming cost V 5 bases and J 0 bases, with 12 bases left between them. In germline, CDR1 is SGHRS, CDR2 YFSETQ. CDR3 residues: CASSSDRPSYEQYF. The DNA of the CDR3 is TGCGCCAGCAGTTCTGACAGGCCCTCCTACGAGCAGTACTTC.

This clone was observed a handful of times. The rearrangement uses TRBV10-3 and TRBJ2-2; TRBD2 aligns across 11 bases. This CDR3 is built from 15 residues. CDR1 is ENHRY and CDR2 is SYGVKD in the germline V gene. V trimming: 2 bases; J trimming: 7 bases; junction bases outside the gene matches: 3. The CDR3 nucleotides read TGTGCCATCAGTGAGCTAGCGGGAGGTTTCGGGGAGCTGTTTTTT. This translates into CAISELAGGFGELFF.

V is TRBV13 and J is TRBJ2-7, with 8 nucleotides matching TRBD2. The CDR3 contains 16 residues. The junction had 10 bases not matched to a gene; V was cut back by 5 bases and J by 1 base. CDR1 and CDR2 from the germline V gene are PRHDT and FYEKMQ (reference sequence). CDR3 in DNA: TGTGCCAGCAGCCCGGGGGGTAGCGGGATGTCCTACGAGCAGTACTTC. Translating it yields CASSPGGSGMSYEQYF.

The chain links TRBV7-8 to TRBJ2-3; no definite D call. With 4 bases removed from V and 5 bases from J, the gap between germline ends came to 7 bases. Germline V gene data show CDR1 as SGHVS and CDR2 as FQNEAQ. This CDR3 has 12 residues. For the CDR3, the DNA is TGTGCCAGCAGCTCCGGTCGAGATACGCAGTATTTT. Encoded protein: CASSSGRDTQYF.

This chain joins TRBV27 and TRBJ2-2, with 9 bases identical to TRBD1. The CDR3 runs 15 residues. Germline assignment: CDR1 MNHEY and CDR2 SMNVEV (reference sequence). The junction had 11 bases not matched to a gene; V was cut back by 10 bases and J by 5 bases. CDR3 coding DNA: TGTGCCACGAAAGGGGACAGGGCTTTTACCGGGGAGCTGTTTTTT. Protein sequence: CATKGDRAFTGELFF.

Points on this clone: Sequence at one end of the junction differs from germline and may be a read error. The V gene is TRBV20-1, the J gene TRBJ1-2; D remains unclear. The germline V gene encodes CDR1 DFQATT and CDR2 SNEGSKA (reference sequence). This CDR3 comprises 11 residues. CDR3 nucleotides: TGCAGTGCTAGTTCCCAGTGGGCCTTTGGATTC. As protein: CSASSQWAFGF.

This chain connects TRBV2 to TRBJ2-1; 7 bases are shared with TRBD1. This CDR3 has 15 residues. CDR1 and CDR2 from the germline V gene are SNHLY and FYNNEI. Trimming removed 5 bases from V and 7 bases from J; junction bases left unmatched: 11. CDR3 sequence (DNA): TGTGCCAGCAGTTTGGGACAGATCCTTCTTAATGAGCAGTTCTTC. Translated, it gives CASSLGQILLNEQFF. The full variable domain, in which reference TRBV2 and TRBJ2-1 provide the parts outside the CDR3, is EPEVTQTPSHQVTQMGQEVILRCVPISNHLYFYWYRQILGQKVEFLVSFYNNEISEKSEIFDDQFSVERPDGSNFTLKIRSTKLEDSAMYFCASSLGQILLNEQFFGPGTRLTVL.

The J gene is TRBJ2-1, the V gene TRBV10-2, with 9 bases that match TRBD2. Losses at the gene ends were 3 bases for V and 0 bases for J; bases not matched to a gene: 3. Germline V lookup: CDR1 WSHSY, CDR2 SAAADI. CDR3 length: 16 residues. Written as DNA, the CDR3 is TGCGCCAGCAGTGAAGGCGGGAGGGCCTCCTACAATGAGCAGTTCTTC. It encodes CASSEGGRASYNEQFF.

J is TRBJ2-2 and V is TRBV21-1; whether TRBD2, the table's D call, matches the DNA was not checked. TRBV21-1 is deemed a pseudogene. This CDR3 spans 17 amino acids. CDR3 in DNA: TGTGCCAGCAGCAATAATCGGAGCGGGAGCGTAAACGGGGAGCTGTTTTTT. Translation gives CASSNNRSGSVNGELFF.

V gene TRBV2 combines with J gene TRBJ1-2, with 10 bases lining up with TRBD1. J gave up 8 bases and V 2 bases, and 8 bases lay outside the gene matches. The CDR3 runs to 15 residues. From germline, CDR1 is SNHLY and CDR2 FYNNEI. The CDR3 here is CASSESRQGAGGYTF. Written as DNA, the CDR3 is TGTGCCAGCAGTGAATCTAGACAGGGGGCCGGGGGCTACACCTTC.

This rearrangement joins TRBV7-2 to TRBJ2-7; 11 nucleotides align to TRBD2. The germline gives CDR1 SGHTA, CDR2 FQGNSA. This CDR3 contains 16 residues. Trimming at V came to 4 bases and at J to 1 base, leaving 6 bases not matched to a gene. The CDR3 DNA reads as TGTGCCAGCAGCTCAACCGGGACTAGCGGATCCTACGAGCAGTACTTC. It codes for CASSSTGTSGSYEQYF.

The rearrangement links TRBV6-5 to TRBJ1-4; no clear D. V was trimmed by 5 bases and J by 5 bases, leaving 9 bases between them. Germline CDR1 and CDR2: MNHEY and SVGAGI. This CDR3 region has 13 residues. CDR3 DNA: TGTGCCAGCAGTCGTACTGAGAATGAAAAACTGTTTTTT. Translated, it gives CASSRTENEKLFF.

The chain has TRBV30 and TRBJ2-7, with 8 bases matching TRBD1. Germline V gives CDR1 GTSNPN, CDR2 SVGIG (reference sequence). This CDR3 has 13 residues. Trimming took 3 bases from V and 9 from J; bases not matched to a gene: 10. CDR3 region: CAWSPEGQVGQYF. The CDR3 nucleotides are TGTGCCTGGAGCCCCGAGGGACAGGTTGGGCAGTACTTC. Based on the CDR3 plus reference TRBV30 and TRBJ2-7, the full variable domain is SQTIHQWPATLVQPVGSPLSLECTVEGTSNPNLYWYRQAAGRGLQLLFYSVGIGQISSEVPQNLSASRPQDRQFILSSKKLLLSDSGFYLCAWSPEGQVGQYFGPGTRLTVT.

This sequence joins TRBV6-5 and TRBJ1-1, with TRBD1 matching 8 bases. V was pared by 5 bases and J by 6 bases, with 2 bases of the junction left unmatched. The CDR3 spans 12 residues. Germline V gene data show CDR1 as MNHEY and CDR2 as SVGAGI. The CDR3 DNA reads TGTGCCAGCAGTCCGACAGGGGCTGAAGCTTTCTTT. This encodes CASSPTGAEAFF.

This clone was found a few times. The V call is TRBV28, the J call TRBJ2-1; 7 bases agree with TRBD2. The V gene end was trimmed by 2 bases and the J gene end by 5 bases; junction bases not matched to a gene: 6. Per the germline V gene, CDR1 is MDHEN and CDR2 is SYDVKM. The CDR3 spans 15 residues. This CDR3 is CASSLGGSRNNEQFF. CDR3 DNA: TGTGCCAGCAGTTTAGGCGGGAGTAGGAACAATGAGCAGTTCTTC.

The chain links TRBV13 to TRBJ2-6, with TRBD1 as a possible D gene (5 bases). The V end was cut by 1 base, the J end by 2 bases, with 15 bases between. Looked up from germline, CDR1 is PRHDT and CDR2 is FYEKMQ (reference sequence). CDR3 length equals 18 residues. CDR3 amino acids: CASSLEGRVGPGANVLTF. Written as DNA, the CDR3 is TGTGCCAGCAGCTTAGAGGGCAGGGTTGGACCTGGGGCCAACGTCCTGACTTTC.

The V gene is TRBV15, the J gene TRBJ2-3; 7 nucleotides agree with TRBD1. The V segment lost 5 bases and the J segment 3 bases; nucleotides outside the gene matches: 8. CDR3 length: 15 amino acids. Looked up from germline, CDR1 is LNHNV and CDR2 is YYDKDF (reference sequence). CDR3 amino acids: CATSSRGQRTDTQYF. The CDR3 region has the DNA TGTGCCACCAGCTCACGGGGACAGAGAACAGATACGCAGTATTTT.

The chain couples TRBV7-8 to TRBJ2-1; 9 nucleotides agree with TRBD2. V gave up 5 bases and J gave up 5 bases; unmatched junction bases: 13. The CDR3 covers 17 residues. CDR1 SGHVS and CDR2 FQNEAQ come from the germline V gene. The CDR3 protein is CASSKQPTSGSHNEQFF. The CDR3 nucleotides read TGTGCCAGCAGCAAACAACCAACTAGCGGGTCCCACAATGAGCAGTTCTTC.

The chain is built from TRBV15 and TRBJ2-1, with TRBD1 identical over 11 bases. V trimming: 9 bases; J trimming: 8 bases; junction bases outside the gene matches: 6. Germline loops: CDR1 LNHNV, CDR2 YYDKDF (reference sequence). The CDR3 spans 13 residues. The CDR3 spells CATLDRGRDEQFF. The DNA of the CDR3 is TGTGCCACTCTGGACAGGGGGCGCGATGAGCAGTTCTTC.